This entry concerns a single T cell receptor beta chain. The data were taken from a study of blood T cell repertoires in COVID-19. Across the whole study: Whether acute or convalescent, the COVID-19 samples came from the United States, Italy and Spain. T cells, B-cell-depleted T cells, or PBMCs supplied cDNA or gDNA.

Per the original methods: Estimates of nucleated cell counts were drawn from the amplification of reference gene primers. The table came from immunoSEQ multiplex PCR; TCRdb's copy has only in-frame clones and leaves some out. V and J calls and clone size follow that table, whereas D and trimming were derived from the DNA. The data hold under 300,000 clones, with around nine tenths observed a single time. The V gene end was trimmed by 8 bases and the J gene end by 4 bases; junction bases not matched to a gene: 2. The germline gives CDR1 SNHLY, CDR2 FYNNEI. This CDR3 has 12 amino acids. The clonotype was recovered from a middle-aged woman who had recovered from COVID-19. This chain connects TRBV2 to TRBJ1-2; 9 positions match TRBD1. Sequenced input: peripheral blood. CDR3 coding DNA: TGTGCCAGCGGGACAGGGACCTATGGCTACACCTTC. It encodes CASGTGTYGYTF.